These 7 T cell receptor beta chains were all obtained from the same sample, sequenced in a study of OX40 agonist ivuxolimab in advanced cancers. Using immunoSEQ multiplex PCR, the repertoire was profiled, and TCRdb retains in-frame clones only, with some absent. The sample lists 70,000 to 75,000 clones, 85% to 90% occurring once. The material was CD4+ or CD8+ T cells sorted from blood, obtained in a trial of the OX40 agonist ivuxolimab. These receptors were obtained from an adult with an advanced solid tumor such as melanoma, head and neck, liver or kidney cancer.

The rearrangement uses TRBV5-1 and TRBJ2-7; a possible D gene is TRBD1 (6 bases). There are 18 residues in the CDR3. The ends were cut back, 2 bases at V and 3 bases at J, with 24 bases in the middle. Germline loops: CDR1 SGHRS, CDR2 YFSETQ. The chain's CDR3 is CASSFQGRTSDRNYEQYF. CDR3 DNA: TGCGCCAGCAGCTTTCAGGGGAGAACAAGCGACAGGAACTACGAGCAGTACTTC.

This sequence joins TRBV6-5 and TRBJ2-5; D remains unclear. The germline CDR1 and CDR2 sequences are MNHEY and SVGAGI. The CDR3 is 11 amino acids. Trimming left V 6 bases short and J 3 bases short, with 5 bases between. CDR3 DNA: TGTGCCAGCAGCCCTGAAGAGACCCAGTACTTC. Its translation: CASSPEETQYF.

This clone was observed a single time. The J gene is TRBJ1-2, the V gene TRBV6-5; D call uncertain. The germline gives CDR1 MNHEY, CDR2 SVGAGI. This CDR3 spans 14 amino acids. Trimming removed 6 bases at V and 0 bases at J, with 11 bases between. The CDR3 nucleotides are TGTGCCAGCAGGACGGGAACTCCTAACTATGGCTACACCTTC. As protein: CASRTGTPNYGYTF.

CDR3 protein: CASSLGTSGTDTQYF. The CDR3 nucleotides are TGCGCCAGCAGCTTGGGGACTAGCGGCACAGATACGCAGTATTTT. V gene TRBV5-1 combines with J gene TRBJ2-3, with 9 positions matching TRBD2. With 0 bases clipped from V and 1 base from J, the junction kept 0 bases outside the gene matches. Germline assignment: CDR1 SGHRS and CDR2 YFSETQ. This CDR3 is built from 15 residues.

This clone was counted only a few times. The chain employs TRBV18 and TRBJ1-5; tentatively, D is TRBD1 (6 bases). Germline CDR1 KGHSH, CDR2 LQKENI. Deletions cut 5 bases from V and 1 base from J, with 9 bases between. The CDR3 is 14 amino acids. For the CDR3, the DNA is TGTGCCAGCTCAGGTCAGGGGAGCAATCAGCCCCAGCATTTT. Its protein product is CASSGQGSNQPQHF.

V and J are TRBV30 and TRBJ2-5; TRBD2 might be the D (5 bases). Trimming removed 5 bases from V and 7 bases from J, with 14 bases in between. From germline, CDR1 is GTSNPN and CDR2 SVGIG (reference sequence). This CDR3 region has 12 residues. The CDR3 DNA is TGTGCCTGGGGAGGACTGTCGGGGACCCAGTACTTC. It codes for CAWGGLSGTQYF. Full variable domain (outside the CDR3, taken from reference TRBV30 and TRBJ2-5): SQTIHQWPATLVQPVGSPLSLECTVEGTSNPNLYWYRQAAGRGLQLLFYSVGIGQISSEVPQNLSASRPQDRQFILSSKKLLLSDSGFYLCAWGGLSGTQYFGPGTRLLVL.

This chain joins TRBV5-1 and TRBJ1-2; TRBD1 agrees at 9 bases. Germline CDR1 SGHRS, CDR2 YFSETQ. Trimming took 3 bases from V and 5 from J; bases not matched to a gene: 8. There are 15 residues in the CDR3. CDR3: CASSSEQGARYGYTF. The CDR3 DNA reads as TGCGCCAGCAGCTCGGAACAGGGGGCGCGGTATGGCTACACCTTC.